A selection of T cell receptor beta chains follows, all from one sample in a study of T cells after yellow fever vaccination. TCRdb used MiXCR to reprocess the 5' RACE reads, holding one entry per CDR3 protein. Seen here are some 350,000 distinct CDR3 sequences, 4.1% observed once, and the top ten hold under 30%. The sample in question was PBMCs, obtained 5 days after the yellow fever booster vaccination. These receptors originate from a man aged 18 to 30 who received the YFV17D yellow fever vaccine. Both conserved end residues are trimmed from each CDR3. Each record gives: V gene, CDR3 length, CDR3 protein.

V: TRBV5-1
length: 12
CDR3: ASSRDSATIEQY

V: TRBV29-1
length: 16
CDR3: SVEATRGGYSVNYGYT

V: TRBV7-6
length: 12
CDR3: ASSLVGTDDTQY

V: TRBV6-2/TRBV6-3
length: 14
CDR3: ASTLRRHNSNQPQH

V: TRBV30
length: 13
CDR3: AWATVGTGGDEQF

V: TRBV7-9
length: 12
CDR3: ASSPRGDPYEQY

V: TRBV3-1
length: 12
CDR3: ASSQVPIGNTIY

V: TRBV28
length: 12
CDR3: ASTRESSGNTIY

V: TRBV27
length: 9
CDR3: ASLGATEAF

V: TRBV7-2
length: 15
CDR3: ASSLRQGASSGNTIY

V: TRBV7-2
length: 14
CDR3: ASSSWGRGQAYEQY

V: TRBV9
length: 13
CDR3: ASSVDAGFQETQY

V: TRBV6-1
length: 14
CDR3: ASSDLSGGNTGELF

V: TRBV6-6
length: 12
CDR3: ASSRQGRDSPLH

V: TRBV5-1
length: 13
CDR3: ASSLELGSYNEQF

V: TRBV7-2
length: 12
CDR3: ASSLGGPRDEQF

V: TRBV9
length: 13
CDR3: ASSAIGRYTGELF

V: TRBV2
length: 11
CDR3: ASTPLYTGELF

V: TRBV5-1
length: 12
CDR3: ASRWREYSDTQY

V: TRBV9
length: 12
CDR3: ASSVGGIVDTQY

V: TRBV12-3/TRBV12-4
length: 13
CDR3: ASSPLAGGSYTQY

V: TRBV7-2
length: 13
CDR3: ASSFRDRTRNEQF

V: TRBV7-6
length: 11
CDR3: AVAGGGSTEAF

V: TRBV20-1
length: 13
CDR3: SARISPLKNTEAF

V: TRBV6-5
length: 12
CDR3: ASSYSHRADGYT

V: TRBV29-1
length: 9
CDR3: SVQGEETQY

V: TRBV5-1
length: 12
CDR3: ASSTQGGVETQY

V: TRBV6-5
length: 16
CDR3: ASSWRLAGGPYQETQY

V: TRBV20-1
length: 13
CDR3: SARSGTSGGHEQY

V: TRBV7-8
length: 13
CDR3: ASSLTSGGPPTQY

V: TRBV18
length: 11
CDR3: ASSDSNGETQY

V: TRBV3-1
length: 11
CDR3: ASSLTIGDTAF

V: TRBV19
length: 11
CDR3: ASSTELPREQF

V: TRBV20-1
length: 13
CDR3: SAREGTGFSYEQY

V: TRBV12-3/TRBV12-4
length: 13
CDR3: ASSTGAFSGNTIY

V: TRBV6-6
length: 12
CDR3: ASSYQPRMTPLH

V: TRBV5-5
length: 11
CDR3: ASSLPGQLNAF

V: TRBV29-1
length: 12
CDR3: SVEGAGVVNEQF

V: TRBV20-1
length: 13
CDR3: SARGDRSYNSPLH

V: TRBV15
length: 13
CDR3: ATSREGGNEETQY

V: TRBV7-9
length: 15
CDR3: ASSLGTSGGAIVEQF

V: TRBV29-1
length: 10
CDR3: SVGHVQETQY

V: TRBV4-3
length: 15
CDR3: ASSQEGEASSYNEQF

V: TRBV15
length: 11
CDR3: ATSRGTEETQY

V: TRBV7-2
length: 14
CDR3: ASSPGGQAAIYGYT

V: TRBV6-6
length: 14
CDR3: ASSYGRDRSPYEQY

V: TRBV7-8
length: 11
CDR3: ASSLVRGAPAF

V: TRBV27
length: 12
CDR3: ASKWGGAFTEAF

V: TRBV29-1
length: 12
CDR3: SVEGHEPGNTIY

V: TRBV6-5
length: 11
CDR3: ASRGQGRNEQF

V: TRBV9
length: 14
CDR3: ASSVEPSGGALEQY

V: TRBV27
length: 11
CDR3: ASSRQGRETQY

V: TRBV7-3
length: 14
CDR3: ASSSWGGGSTDTQY

V: TRBV5-1
length: 13
CDR3: ASSLEGTFTDTQY